The rows below give T cell receptor beta chains drawn from one sample of a study of tumor-infiltrating lymphocytes in oesophageal squamous cell carcinoma. TCRdb re-called the PCR reads through MiXCR, storing one row per CDR3 protein. The data contain roughly 20,000 distinct CDR3 sequences, 36% of them singletons. Sequencing used esophageal tumor tissue. These receptors came from a male donor with esophageal squamous cell carcinoma. CDR3s include the opening cysteine and the closing phenylalanine or tryptophan. The D gene is left open where the match is weak. Rows give clone size only sometimes, using once, few, many, or a class for an expanded clone.

many TRBJ2-5 TRBV5-1 TRBD2 TGCGCCAGCAGCTTGACTAGCGGGAGCTCTCGACCGCTCCAAGAGACCCAGTACTTC CASSLTSGSSRPLQETQYF
NA TRBJ2-7 TRBV12-3/TRBV12-4 NA TGTGCCAGCAACCAACAGGGCGCTACCTACGAGCAGTACTTC CASNQQGATYEQYF
NA TRBJ1-5 TRBV7-2 NA TGTGCCAGCAGCTTAGGACAGGTACGGAATCAGCCCCAGCATTTT CASSLGQVRNQPQHF
NA TRBJ2-1 TRBV7-2 NA TGTGCCAGCAGCCCTATCGGCATAGGCCCCGTATTATTC CASSPIGIGPVLF
many TRBJ1-3 TRBV6-1 NA TGTGCCAGCAGCGCCGGACACTCTGGAAACACCATATATTTT CASSAGHSGNTIYF
NA TRBJ2-7 TRBV10-3 TRBD1 TGTGCCATCAGTAAAGACAGGGGATCCTACGAGCAGTACTTC CAISKDRGSYEQYF
NA TRBJ1-5 TRBV6-1 NA TGTGCCAGCAGTGAAATGGGGGGTCGGTTAAATCAGCCCCAGCATTTT CASSEMGGRLNQPQHF
few TRBJ2-5 TRBV18 NA TGTGCCAGCTCACCTGGGGGGCCGCCCCAAGAGACCCAGTACTTC CASSPGGPPQETQYF
few TRBJ2-7 TRBV28 TRBD1 TGTGCCAGCAGTTTCGGGGGCACCGGACAGGGGTTAGGGGCTTGGTACGAGCAGTACTTC CASSFGGTGQGLGAWYEQYF
many TRBJ2-4 TRBV7-9 NA TGTGCCAGCAGCCTTCCTCCAGGGGGGAGAGCCAAAAACATTCAGTACTTC CASSLPPGGRAKNIQYF
many TRBJ1-2 TRBV27 NA TGTGCCAGCAGTCCCCGGCGGACATCTAATGGCTACACCTTC CASSPRRTSNGYTF
few TRBJ2-1 TRBV6-1 NA TGTGCCAGCACGGAGCTAGCGAGCAATGAGCAGTTCTTC CASTELASNEQFF
NA TRBJ2-1 TRBV7-2 NA TGTGCCAGCAGCTTAGGGACAGGGAGGGGCAATGAGCAGTTCTTC CASSLGTGRGNEQFF
NA TRBJ2-1 TRBV6-1 TRBD1 TGTGCCAGCTCGACAGGGAGCTCCTACAATGAGCAGTTCTTC CASSTGSSYNEQFF
NA TRBJ2-7 TRBV18 NA TGTGCCAGCGAAAACAGGGAGGGGCCCGCCGAGCAGTACTTC CASENREGPAEQYF
NA TRBJ1-1 TRBV7-3 NA TGTGCCAGCAGGAGGGACCAGAACACTGAAGCTTTCTTT CASRRDQNTEAFF
many TRBJ1-5 TRBV2 NA TGTGCCAGCAGTGAATGGGGAAGCAATCAGCCCCAGCATTTT CASSEWGSNQPQHF
NA TRBJ1-5 TRBV6-1 NA TGTGCCAACAGTGAAGGCAGGTATCAGCCCCAGCATTTT CANSEGRYQPQHF